Below, 28 T cell receptor beta chains from the same sample are listed, as sequenced in a study of T cell repertoires in cytomegalovirus infection. TCRdb ran MiXCR on the reads and lists one entry per CDR3 protein. The table includes around 530,000 distinct CDR3 sequences, approximately 15% detected once. Sequencing used CD8+ T cells from PBMCs. The receptors were sampled from a human donor in good health (CMV status not recorded). Some clones in this sample may be carry-over from other donors' samples.

The chain joins TRBV27 to TRBJ2-2; 9 bases are shared with TRBD1. The CDR3 extends over 16 amino acids. Germline V lookup: CDR1 MNHEY, CDR2 SMNVEV (reference sequence). The V and J ends lost 7 bases and 6 bases, in that order; junction bases with no gene match: 12. CDR3 bases: TGTGCCAGCAACCCCGGGACAGGGCGTCGACCCGGGGAGCTGTTTTTT. Translation gives CASNPGTGRRPGELFF.

This chain joins TRBV12-5 and TRBJ2-3, with D perhaps matching TRBD1 or TRBD2 (5 bases each). This CDR3 has 16 residues. V dropped 2 bases and J dropped 0 bases, with 12 bases sitting between them. Looked up from germline, CDR1 is LGHNT and CDR2 is FRNRAP. In DNA, the CDR3 is TGTGCTAGTGGTTTGCCGGGGCCGGTTAGCACAGATACGCAGTATTTT. Amino acid sequence: CASGLPGPVSTDTQYF. Full variable domain (remainder filled in from reference TRBV12-5 and TRBJ2-3): DARVTQTPRHKVTEMGQEVTMRCQPILGHNTVFWYRQTMMQGLELLAYFRNRAPLDDSGMPKDRFSAEMPDATLATLKIQPSEPRDSAVYFCASGLPGPVSTDTQYFGPGTRLTVL.

The chain has TRBV9 and TRBJ1-2; D gene ambiguous. This CDR3 region has 14 residues. Germline CDR1 reads SGDLS; CDR2 reads YYNGEE. Between the trimmed V and J ends, which lost 4 bases and 6 bases, there was a span of 16 bases. Here the CDR3 reads CASSPFDLRDGYTF. DNA of the CDR3: TGTGCCAGCAGCCCATTTGACCTGAGGGATGGCTACACCTTC.

In this sample, this clonotype turned up many times. J is TRBJ2-1 and V is TRBV19, with 9 bases aligning to TRBD2. The CDR3 contains 15 residues. V was pared by 7 bases and J by 4 bases, with 8 bases of the junction left unmatched. Germline values: CDR1 LNHDA, CDR2 SQIVND (reference sequence). In DNA, the CDR3 is TGTGCCAGTACTTGGACTAGCGCGACGTACAATGAGCAGTTCTTC. Translated: CASTWTSATYNEQFF. Full variable domain (missing parts from reference TRBV19 and TRBJ2-1): DGGITQSPKYLFRKEGQNVTLSCEQNLNHDAMYWYRQDPGQGLRLIYYSQIVNDFQKGDIAEGYSVSREKKESFPLTVTSAQKNPTAFYLCASTWTSATYNEQFFGPGTRLTVL.

This clonotype occurred many times. V usage is TRBV19 and J usage is TRBJ2-3, with TRBD2 matching 8 bases. Germline V gene lookup returns CDR1 LNHDA and CDR2 SQIVND (reference sequence). The V gene end was trimmed by 5 bases and the J gene end by 2 bases; junction bases not matched to a gene: 9. The CDR3 sequence is 16 residues long. The CDR3: CASSSTGTRTTDTQYF. DNA of the CDR3: TGTGCCAGTAGTTCCACCGGGACTAGGACCACAGATACGCAGTATTTT.

The chain uses TRBV12-3 or TRBV12-4 and TRBJ2-1; 12 bases match TRBD2. This CDR3 contains 19 residues. V lost 3 bases and J lost 3; bases outside the gene matches: 12. Here the CDR3 reads CASSFRTSGTYPYYNEQFF. The DNA for the CDR3 is TGTGCCAGCAGTTTTAGGACTAGCGGGACCTACCCGTACTACAATGAGCAGTTCTTC.

The sample holds a few counts of this clonotype. The V gene is TRBV12-3 or TRBV12-4, the J gene TRBJ1-2; the D gene is possibly TRBD1 (5 bases). This CDR3 comprises 14 residues. Trimming took 4 bases from V and 6 from J, leaving 15 bases between them. This CDR3 reads CASSSGGRVDGYTF. DNA for the CDR3: TGTGCCAGCAGTTCGGGGGGGAGGGTTGATGGCTACACCTTC.

As regards this clonotype: A single base separates this from a much larger clone, so it may be a read error. The chain links TRBV6-5 to TRBJ2-7; 10 nucleotides agree with TRBD1. From germline, CDR1 is MNHEY and CDR2 SVGAGI. This CDR3 spans 16 amino acids. CDR3 residues: CAISYDPGQGTPEQYF. As DNA, the CDR3 is TGTGCCATCAGTTACGACCCGGGACAGGGGACTCCCGAGCAGTACTTC.

This clonotype was seen at least ten times. The J gene is TRBJ2-1, the V gene TRBV6-1, with a weak D call TRBD1 (5 bases). The V end lost 0 bases, the J end lost 0 bases, and 9 bases lay between the germline ends. This CDR3 has 16 amino acids. Germline values: CDR1 MNHNS, CDR2 SASEGT. Here the CDR3 DNA reads TGTGCCAGCAGTGAAGCGCTAAGGGGCTCCTACAATGAGCAGTTCTTC. Protein product: CASSEALRGSYNEQFF.

A remark on this clonotype: One end of the junction does not line up with germline, which may come from a read error. The genes are TRBV7-4 and TRBJ2-6; D unresolved. This CDR3 has 17 residues. Germline V gene lookup returns CDR1 SGHVT and CDR2 SQSDAQ. The CDR3: CACGSPKVASGANVLTF. In DNA, the CDR3 is TGTGCCTGCGGCTCCCCCAAGGTGGCCTCTGGCGCCAACGTCCTGACTTTC.

This clonotype was counted between two and nine times. The chain is built from TRBV6-1 and TRBJ2-4; 7 bases are shared with TRBD2. The CDR3 spans 15 residues. Germline values: CDR1 MNHNS, CDR2 SASEGT. J gave up 3 bases and V 6 bases, and 8 bases lay outside the gene matches. The CDR3 sequence is CASRGGVGGKNIQYF. The CDR3 DNA is TGTGCCAGCAGGGGGGGGGTGGGTGGCAAAAACATTCAGTACTTC.

Remarks on this clonotype: This may come from a read error, since a much larger clone is one base off. This sequence joins TRBV6-4 and TRBJ1-6; 7 bases agree with TRBD1. The CDR3 extends over 15 amino acids. Germline V lookup: CDR1 MRHNA, CDR2 SNTAGT. Trimming took 9 bases from V and 4 from J; bases not matched to a gene: 9. The CDR3 protein is CARSRDSFYNSPLHF. In nucleotides, the CDR3 is TGTGCCAGAAGTCGGGACAGCTTTTATAATTCACCCCTCCACTTT.

Ten or more counts support this clonotype. The rearrangement links TRBV28 to TRBJ2-3, with no clear D. The CDR3 runs to 14 residues. Per the germline V gene, CDR1 is MDHEN and CDR2 is SYDVKM. Trimming removed 1 base from V and 6 bases from J, with 11 bases in between. In DNA form, the CDR3 reads TGTGCCAGCAGTTTATCCCTCGAATGGGATACGCAGTATTTT. Encoded protein: CASSLSLEWDTQYF. Filled out from reference TRBV28 and TRBJ2-3, the complete variable domain reads DVKVTQSSRYLVKRTGEKVFLECVQDMDHENMFWYRQDPGLGLRLIYFSYDVKMKEKGDIPEGYSVSREKKERFSLILESASTNQTSMYLCASSLSLEWDTQYFGPGTRLTVL.

This clonotype showed up many times. V gene TRBV12-3 or TRBV12-4 combines with J gene TRBJ2-7; a possible D gene is TRBD2 (6 bases). CDR3 length: 15 amino acids. Trimming shortened V by 6 bases and J by 2 bases, and 17 bases separated the two germline ends. The CDR3 loop reads CASSPSGGSTYEQYF. The CDR3 DNA follows: TGTGCCAGCAGCCCCTCTGGGGGGTCTACCTACGAGCAGTACTTC.

The sample holds a few counts of this clonotype. The chain links TRBV7-9 to TRBJ1-2, with D tentatively TRBD1 (5 bases). CDR1 and CDR2 from the germline V gene are SEHNR and FQNEAQ (reference sequence). V lost 8 bases and J lost 6, with 13 bases in between. This CDR3 is built from 12 residues. The CDR3 reads CASSGTVHGYTF. The CDR3, as DNA: TGTGCCAGCTCTGGGACTGTCCATGGCTACACCTTC.

This clonotype has at least ten counts. The chain combines TRBV6-1 with TRBJ1-6, with D possibly being TRBD1 (6 bases). This CDR3 is 14 amino acids long. Trimming shortened V by 3 bases and J by 9 bases, and 12 bases separated the two germline ends. The germline V gene encodes CDR1 MNHNS and CDR2 SASEGT. CDR3 protein: CASSETGGGSPLHF. The CDR3 DNA follows: TGTGCCAGCAGTGAGACAGGAGGCGGTTCACCCCTCCACTTT.

The CDR3: CASGTSGRSSYNEQFF. Here the CDR3 DNA reads TGTGCCAGCGGGACTAGCGGGAGGAGCTCCTACAATGAGCAGTTCTTC. This chain connects TRBV11-2 to TRBJ2-1; 15 bases map to TRBD2. V dropped 8 bases and J dropped 0; count of bases not matched to a gene: 2. The CDR3 sequence is 16 residues long. The germline V gene has CDR1 SGHAT and CDR2 FQNNGV. Full variable domain (remainder filled in from reference TRBV11-2 and TRBJ2-1): EAGVAQSPRYKIIEKRQSVAFWCNPISGHATLYWYQQILGQGPKLLIQFQNNGVVDDSQLPKDRFSAERLKGVDSTLKIQPAKLEDSAVYLCASGTSGRSSYNEQFFGPGTRLTVL.

The CDR3 DNA reads TGTGCCAGCTCACCAACAGGGTATCCCTACGAGCAGTACTTC. Protein sequence: CASSPTGYPYEQYF. The V and J genes are TRBV18 and TRBJ2-7; D is possibly TRBD1 (6 bases). The CDR3 sequence is 14 residues long. In germline, CDR1 is KGHSH, CDR2 LQKENI. Trimming removed 2 bases from V and 2 bases from J, with 10 bases in between.

The table lists this clonotype with many counts. The chain has TRBV7-9 and TRBJ1-5, with no clear D. CDR1 is SEHNR, CDR2 FQNEAQ, per germline (reference sequence). Trimming removed 0 bases from V and 8 bases from J, with 11 bases in between. The CDR3 is 14 residues long. CDR3 region: CASSLARPSEPQHF. CDR3 sequence (DNA): TGTGCCAGCAGCTTAGCCCGTCCATCAGAGCCCCAGCATTTT. Together with reference TRBV7-9 and TRBJ1-5, the CDR3 gives the full variable domain: DTGVSQNPRHKITKRGQNVTFRCDPISEHNRLYWYRQTLGQGPEFLTYFQNEAQLEKSRLLSDRFSAERPKGSFSTLEIQRTEQGDSAMYLCASSLARPSEPQHFGDGTRLSIL.

This clonotype was seen ten or more times. The rearrangement uses TRBV19 and TRBJ2-4; TRBD2 matches 11 bases. Germline-derived CDR1 and CDR2 are LNHDA and SQIVND (reference sequence). The CDR3 spans 18 residues. V shed 3 bases, J shed 0 bases, and the junction held 7 bases outside the gene matches. CDR3 protein: CASSISTSGTLAKNIQYF. The DNA for the CDR3 is TGTGCCAGTAGTATTTCGACTAGCGGGACACTAGCCAAAAACATTCAGTACTTC.

The J gene is TRBJ2-7, the V gene TRBV27; TRBD2 matches at 12 bases. V was pared by 5 bases and J by 1 base, with 12 bases of the junction left unmatched. The CDR3 is made up of 18 amino acids. Germline V gene lookup returns CDR1 MNHEY and CDR2 SMNVEV (reference sequence). The CDR3 DNA is TGTGCCAGCAGTCTAACCGGGACTAGCGGGCCCTTGTCCTACGAGCAGTACTTC. This gives the protein CASSLTGTSGPLSYEQYF.

This clonotype was recorded at least ten times. This sequence joins TRBV27 and TRBJ2-5; 12 positions match TRBD2. The CDR3 runs to 15 residues. Germline V gene sequence: CDR1 MNHEY, CDR2 SMNVEV (reference sequence). The V segment lost 5 bases and the J segment 7 bases; nucleotides outside the gene matches: 8. CDR3 loop: CASSPGTSGLGTQYF. The CDR3 region has the DNA TGTGCCAGCAGTCCCGGGACTAGCGGGCTCGGGACCCAGTACTTC.

This clonotype came up a few times. The rearrangement uses TRBV9 and TRBJ2-1; tentatively, D is TRBD1 (6 bases). Trimming left V 4 bases short and J 1 base short, with 12 bases between. The CDR3 length is 15 residues. CDR1 and CDR2 from the germline V gene are SGDLS and YYNGEE. This CDR3 reads CASSPHRDSYNEQFF. Written as DNA, the CDR3 is TGTGCCAGCAGCCCTCACAGGGATTCCTACAATGAGCAGTTCTTC.

V gene TRBV9 combines with J gene TRBJ2-1; 8 bases line up with TRBD2. Germline V CDR1 and CDR2: SGDLS, YYNGEE. V trimming: 3 bases; J trimming: 6 bases; junction bases outside the gene matches: 5. This CDR3 comprises 14 residues. The CDR3 nucleotides are TGTGCCAGCAGCGCGACAGCGGGGGCCAATGAGCAGTTCTTC. It translates to CASSATAGANEQFF.

This clonotype was observed many times. The rearrangement joins TRBV6-5 to TRBJ2-7; 7 nucleotides align to TRBD2. Germline CDR1 and CDR2: MNHEY and SVGAGI. The CDR3 consists of 15 residues. V was pared by 1 base and J by 3 bases, with 6 bases of the junction left unmatched. The CDR3 DNA reads as TGTGCCAGCAGTTACTGGGGCGGGGGAGACTACGAGCAGTACTTC. It encodes CASSYWGGGDYEQYF.

This clonotype was seen ten or more times. V is TRBV19 and J is TRBJ2-7; perhaps TRBD2 as D (6 bases). V lost 4 bases, J lost 3 bases, and 10 bases lay in between. CDR1 LNHDA and CDR2 SQIVND come from the germline V gene (reference sequence). The length of the CDR3 is 13 residues. The CDR3 spells CASSTGLYYEQYF. The CDR3 nucleotides read TGTGCCAGTAGTACGGGACTTTACTACGAGCAGTACTTC. Complete variable domain (other parts from reference TRBV19 and TRBJ2-7): DGGITQSPKYLFRKEGQNVTLSCEQNLNHDAMYWYRQDPGQGLRLIYYSQIVNDFQKGDIAEGYSVSREKKESFPLTVTSAQKNPTAFYLCASSTGLYYEQYFGPGTRLTVT.

This clonotype was seen repeatedly, ten times or more. This chain connects TRBV7-2 to TRBJ2-5; D may be TRBD1 or TRBD2 (5 bases each). V was trimmed by 5 bases and J by 4 bases, leaving 11 bases between them. Per the germline V gene, CDR1 is SGHTA and CDR2 is FQGNSA. CDR3 length: 13 residues. The DNA for the CDR3 is TGTGCCAGCAGCCGAGGGACCCCAGAGACCCAGTACTTC. Encoded protein: CASSRGTPETQYF.

There are a few counts of this clonotype. The chain joins TRBV28 to TRBJ2-7, with a weak D call TRBD2 (6 bases). CDR1 is MDHEN, CDR2 SYDVKM, per germline. There are 15 residues in the CDR3. The germline V and J ends were trimmed by 5 bases and 2 bases, with 16 bases remaining between them. CDR3 residues: CASSPRDLSTYEQYF. The CDR3 DNA sequence: TGTGCCAGCAGTCCCCGGGACTTATCCACCTACGAGCAGTACTTC. Combining the CDR3 with reference TRBV28 and TRBJ2-7 gives the whole variable domain DVKVTQSSRYLVKRTGEKVFLECVQDMDHENMFWYRQDPGLGLRLIYFSYDVKMKEKGDIPEGYSVSREKKERFSLILESASTNQTSMYLCASSPRDLSTYEQYFGPGTRLTVT.